This passage covers 2 T cell receptor beta chains from one sample sequenced in a study of blood T cell repertoires in COVID-19. Data came from immunoSEQ multiplex PCR; TCRdb stores just in-frame clones and leaves some out. The sample includes 270,000 or so clones, roughly nine tenths of them seen just once. Sequenced sample: peripheral blood. These receptor sequences come from a middle-aged woman who had recovered from COVID-19.

The rearrangement joins TRBV29-1 to TRBJ1-1; D is possibly TRBD1 (6 bases). Trimming left V 6 bases short and J 5 bases short, with 16 bases between. The CDR3 has 13 residues. Germline V lookup: CDR1 SQVTM, CDR2 ANQGSEA. Here the CDR3 DNA reads TGCAGCGTGATACAGGGAGATTATACTGAAGCTTTCTTT. Translating it yields CSVIQGDYTEAFF.

The chain employs TRBV27 and TRBJ2-2; a possible D gene is TRBD1 (5 bases). CDR1 and CDR2 from the germline V gene are MNHEY and SMNVEV (reference sequence). The germline V and J ends were trimmed by 7 bases and 4 bases, with 10 bases remaining between them. CDR3 length equals 13 residues. CDR3 residues: CASNLRGTGELFF. As DNA, the CDR3 is TGTGCCAGCAATCTTAGGGGCACCGGGGAGCTGTTTTTT.